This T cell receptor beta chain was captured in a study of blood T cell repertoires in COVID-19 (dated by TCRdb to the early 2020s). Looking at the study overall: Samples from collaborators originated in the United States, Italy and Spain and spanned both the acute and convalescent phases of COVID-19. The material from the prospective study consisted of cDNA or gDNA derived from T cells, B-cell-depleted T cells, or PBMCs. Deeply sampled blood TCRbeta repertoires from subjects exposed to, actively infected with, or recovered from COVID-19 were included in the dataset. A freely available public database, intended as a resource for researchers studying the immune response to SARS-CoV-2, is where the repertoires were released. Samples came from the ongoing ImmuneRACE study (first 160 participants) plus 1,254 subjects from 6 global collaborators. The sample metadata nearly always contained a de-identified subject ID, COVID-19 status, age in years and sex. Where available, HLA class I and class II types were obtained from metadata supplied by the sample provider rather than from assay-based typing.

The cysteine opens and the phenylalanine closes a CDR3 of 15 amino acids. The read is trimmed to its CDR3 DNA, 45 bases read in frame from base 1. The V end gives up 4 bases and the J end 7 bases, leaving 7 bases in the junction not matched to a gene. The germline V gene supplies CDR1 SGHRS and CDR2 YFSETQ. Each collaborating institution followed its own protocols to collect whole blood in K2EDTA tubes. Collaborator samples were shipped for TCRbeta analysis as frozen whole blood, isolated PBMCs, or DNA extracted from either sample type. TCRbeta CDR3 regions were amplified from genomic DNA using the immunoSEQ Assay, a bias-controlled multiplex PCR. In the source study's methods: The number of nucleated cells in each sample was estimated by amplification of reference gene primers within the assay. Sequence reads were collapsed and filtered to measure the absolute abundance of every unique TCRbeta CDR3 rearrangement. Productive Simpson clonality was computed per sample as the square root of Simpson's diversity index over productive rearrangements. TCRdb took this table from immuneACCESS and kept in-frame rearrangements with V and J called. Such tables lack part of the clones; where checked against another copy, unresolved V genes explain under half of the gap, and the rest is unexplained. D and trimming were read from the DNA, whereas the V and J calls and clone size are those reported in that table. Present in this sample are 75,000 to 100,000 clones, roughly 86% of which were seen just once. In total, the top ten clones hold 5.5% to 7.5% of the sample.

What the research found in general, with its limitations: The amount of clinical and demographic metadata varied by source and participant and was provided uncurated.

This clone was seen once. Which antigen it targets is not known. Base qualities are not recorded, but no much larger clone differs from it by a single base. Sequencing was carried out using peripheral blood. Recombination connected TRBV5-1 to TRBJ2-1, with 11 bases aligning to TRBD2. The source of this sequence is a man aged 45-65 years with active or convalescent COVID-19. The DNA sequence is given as TGCGCCAGCAGCCCGCTAGCGGGGGGCGGGAATGAGCAGTTCTTC. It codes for CASSPLAGGGNEQFF. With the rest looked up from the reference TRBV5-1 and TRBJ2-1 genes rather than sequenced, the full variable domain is KAGVTQTPRYLIKTRGQQVTLSCSPISGHRSVSWYQQTPGQGLQFLFEYFSETQRNKGNFPGRFSGRQFSNSRSEMNVSTLELGDSALYLCASSPLAGGGNEQFFGPGTRLTVL.